The clone carrying this TCR beta chain was seen a handful of times. Its cognate antigen is unknown. The data stem from a study of blood T cells in healthy people across ages. The study's findings and limits: Calculation of diversity from one million T cells yielded estimates considered to be underestimates. With age, beta diversity per million T cells declined roughly linearly, significantly by 30 to 40. Since the PBMCs were unsorted, naive and antigen-experienced cells could not be conclusively compared.

The donors, aged roughly 6 to 90, were healthy Caucasians from Russia. Using a J-beta primer mix together with a sample-barcoded 5' primer, a second PCR was run for about 6 to 11 cycles. TCRdb reprocessed the 5' RACE reads with MiXCR, giving one entry per CDR3 protein. This repertoire shows about 670,000 distinct CDR3 sequences, around 50% found once; its top ten account for approximately 13%. CDR1 SQVTM and CDR2 ANQGSEA come from the germline V gene. V was pared by 5 bases and J by 5 bases, with 12 bases between. This CDR3 is 12 amino acids long. The chain joins TRBV29-1 to TRBJ2-5; TRBD1 might be the D (5 bases). The specimen sequenced was blood. This sequence originates from an elderly woman in good health. This CDR3 is CSVRGSDETQYF. The CDR3 DNA reads TGCAGCGTTAGGGGCTCCGACGAGACCCAGTACTTC.